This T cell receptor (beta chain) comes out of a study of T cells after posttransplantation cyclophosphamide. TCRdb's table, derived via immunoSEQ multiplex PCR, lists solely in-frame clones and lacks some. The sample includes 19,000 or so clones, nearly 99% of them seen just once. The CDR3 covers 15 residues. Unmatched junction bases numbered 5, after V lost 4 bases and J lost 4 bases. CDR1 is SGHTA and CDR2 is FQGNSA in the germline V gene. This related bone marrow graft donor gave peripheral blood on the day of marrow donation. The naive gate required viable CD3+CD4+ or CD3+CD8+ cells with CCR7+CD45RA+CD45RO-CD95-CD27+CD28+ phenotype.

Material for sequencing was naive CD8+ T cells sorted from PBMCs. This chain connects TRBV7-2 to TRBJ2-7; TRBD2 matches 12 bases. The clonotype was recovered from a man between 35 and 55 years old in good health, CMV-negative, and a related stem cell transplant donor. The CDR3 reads CASSSKTSGSYEQYF. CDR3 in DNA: TGTGCCAGCAGCTCCAAGACTAGCGGGAGTTACGAGCAGTACTTC.